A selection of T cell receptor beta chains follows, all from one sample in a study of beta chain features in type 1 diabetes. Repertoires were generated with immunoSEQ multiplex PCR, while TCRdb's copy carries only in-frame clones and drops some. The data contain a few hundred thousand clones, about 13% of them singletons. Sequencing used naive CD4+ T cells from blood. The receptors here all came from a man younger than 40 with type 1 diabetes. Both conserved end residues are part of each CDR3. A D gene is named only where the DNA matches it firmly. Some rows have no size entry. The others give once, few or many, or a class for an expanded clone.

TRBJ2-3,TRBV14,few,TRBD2,TGTGCCAGCAGCCAAGTGGTAGCGGGATCGTTGCGGAGAGATACGCAGTATTTT,CASSQVVAGSLRRDTQYF
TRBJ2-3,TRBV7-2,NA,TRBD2,TGTGCCAGCAGCGTTAGCGGGAGTGCAGATACGCAGTATTTT,CASSVSGSADTQYF
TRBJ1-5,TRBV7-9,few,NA,TGTGCCAGCAGCTCAGGAGCGGGCAATCAGCCCCAGCATTTT,CASSSGAGNQPQHF
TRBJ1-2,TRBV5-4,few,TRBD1,TGTGCCAGCAGGGCTCAGGGGGCGCAAGGCTATGGCTACACCTTC,CASRAQGAQGYGYTF
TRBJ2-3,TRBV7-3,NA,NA,TGTGCCAGCAGCTTAGCAGGGGGCACAGATACGCAGTATTTT,CASSLAGGTDTQYF
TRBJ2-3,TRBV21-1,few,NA,TGTGCCAGCAGAACAATGTGTATAGCGGGTCCACACACAGATACGCAGTATTTT,CASRTMCIAGPHTDTQYF
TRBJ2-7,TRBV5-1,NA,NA,TGCGCCAGCAGCATGGGGCCGAACTACGAGCAGTACTTC,CASSMGPNYEQYF
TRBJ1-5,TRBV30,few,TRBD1,TGTGCCTGGAGCAGACCGGGACAGGGTACTCAGCCCCAGCATTTT,CAWSRPGQGTQPQHF
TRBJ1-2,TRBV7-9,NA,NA,TGTGCCAGCAGCCCGATGGCCACAGGGCTGTATGGCTACACCTTC,CASSPMATGLYGYTF
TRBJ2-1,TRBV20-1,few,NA,TGCAGTGCCCCCCCCGAGAGTGAGCAGTTCTTC,CSAPPESEQFF
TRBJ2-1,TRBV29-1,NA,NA,TGCAGCGTTGAAGACCTACAGGACGAGCAGTTCTTC,CSVEDLQDEQFF
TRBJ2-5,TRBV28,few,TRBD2,TGTGCCAGCAGTTCGACTAGCGGCCCCCAAGAGACCCAGTACTTC,CASSSTSGPQETQYF
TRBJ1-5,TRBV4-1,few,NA,TGCGCCAGCAGCCAAGATTGGGGGGGGCATCAGCCCCAGCATTTT,CASSQDWGGHQPQHF
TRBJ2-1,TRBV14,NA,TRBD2,TGTGCCAGCAGCTGGGGACTAGCGGACTCCTACAATGAGCAGTTCTTC,CASSWGLADSYNEQFF
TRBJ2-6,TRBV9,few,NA,TGTGCCAGCAGCGTAGGTCTTGTGGGGCCTGGGGCCAACGTCCTGACTTTC,CASSVGLVGPGANVLTF
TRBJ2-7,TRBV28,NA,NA,TGTGCCAGCAGTTTGTCAGGATGGGCCTACGAGCAGTACTTC,CASSLSGWAYEQYF
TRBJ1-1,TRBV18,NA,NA,TGTGCCAGCTCATTCACAGGAGGGGACACTGAAGCTTTCTTT,CASSFTGGDTEAFF
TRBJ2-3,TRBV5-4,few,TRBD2,TGTGCCAGCAGCACCGGGACTAGCAGGGCCTCCGATACGCAGTATTTT,CASSTGTSRASDTQYF
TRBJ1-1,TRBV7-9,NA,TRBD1,TGTGCCAGCAGCTCCCGGACAGGGGTTTGGGTGAACACTGAAGCTTTCTTT,CASSSRTGVWVNTEAFF
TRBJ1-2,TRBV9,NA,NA,TGTGCCAGCAGCGTAAGACCAGGGGAAAACGGCTACACCTTC,CASSVRPGENGYTF
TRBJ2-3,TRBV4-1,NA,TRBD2,TGCGCCAGCAGCCAAGTCCTAGCGGGAGGGAGATTGGTAGATACGCAGTATTTT,CASSQVLAGGRLVDTQYF
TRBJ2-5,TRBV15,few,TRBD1,TGTGCCACCAGCAGAGACCGGACAGGGGGAGGCCAAGAGACCCAGTACTTC,CATSRDRTGGGQETQYF
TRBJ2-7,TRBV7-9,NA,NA,TGTGCCAGCAGCCGGACAGCCCTCGGCACCTACGAGCAGTACTTC,CASSRTALGTYEQYF
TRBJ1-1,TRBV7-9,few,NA,TGTGCCAGCAGTCTTGCGTATGAAGCTTTCTTT,CASSLAYEAFF
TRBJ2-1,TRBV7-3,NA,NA,TGTGCCACCGCGGTCGGACACGACAATGAGCAGTTCTTC,CATAVGHDNEQFF
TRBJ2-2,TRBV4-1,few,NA,TGCGCCAGCAGCCAGTCCCAAGGGGAGCTGTTTTTT,CASSQSQGELFF
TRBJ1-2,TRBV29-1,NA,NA,TGCAGCGCCTCGGGGGAAGGCTACACCTTC,CSASGEGYTF
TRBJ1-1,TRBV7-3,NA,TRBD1,TGTGCCAGCAGCTCCCAGGGGGACACTGAAGCTTTCTTT,CASSSQGDTEAFF
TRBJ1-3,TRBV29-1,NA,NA,TGCAGCGGAGGACAGTCTGGAAACACCATATATTTT,CSGGQSGNTIYF
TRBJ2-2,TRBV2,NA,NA,TGTGCCAGCAGCTTTCTGCCCCAGGGCGGGGAGCTGTTTTTT,CASSFLPQGGELFF
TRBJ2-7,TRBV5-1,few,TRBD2,TGCGCCAGCAGCTGGGGACTAGCGGGAGTGTTCTCCTACGAGCAGTACTTC,CASSWGLAGVFSYEQYF
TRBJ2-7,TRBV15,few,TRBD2,TGTGCCACCAGCCCTTTGATAAGCCTAGCGGGAGGATACGAGCAGTACTTC,CATSPLISLAGGYEQYF
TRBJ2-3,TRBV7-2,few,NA,TGTGCCAGCAGTTTGAGCGTAAAAGATACGCAGTATTTT,CASSLSVKDTQYF
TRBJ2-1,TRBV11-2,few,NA,TGTGCCAGCAGCTTTGCTACCAATGAGCAGTTCTTC,CASSFATNEQFF
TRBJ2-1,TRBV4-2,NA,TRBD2,TGTGCCAGCAGCTTGCGACTAGCGGGAGGGATTGGTGAGCAGTTCTTC,CASSLRLAGGIGEQFF
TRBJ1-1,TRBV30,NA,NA,TGTGCCCGGGACGGGGGGGGCACTGAAGCTTTCTTT,CARDGGGTEAFF